The T cell receptor (beta chain) under discussion was sequenced for a study of cytomegalovirus exposure and HLA in healthy donors. TCRdb's copy holds only in-frame clones and misses some; the assay was immunoSEQ multiplex PCR. This sample has some 250,000 clones, with approximately 86% found just once. Per the germline V gene, CDR1 is LNHDA and CDR2 is SQIVND (reference sequence). Trimming removed 6 bases from V and 7 bases from J, with 10 bases in between. This CDR3 is built from 12 residues. The chain has TRBV19 and TRBJ2-1; a weak D match, TRBD2 (6 bases). The receptor's source is a woman aged 25 to 39 in good health and CMV-seropositive. The specimen sequenced was PBMCs. CDR3 loop: CASRSGGNEQFF. The CDR3 DNA sequence: TGTGCCAGTAGGAGCGGAGGGAATGAGCAGTTCTTC.